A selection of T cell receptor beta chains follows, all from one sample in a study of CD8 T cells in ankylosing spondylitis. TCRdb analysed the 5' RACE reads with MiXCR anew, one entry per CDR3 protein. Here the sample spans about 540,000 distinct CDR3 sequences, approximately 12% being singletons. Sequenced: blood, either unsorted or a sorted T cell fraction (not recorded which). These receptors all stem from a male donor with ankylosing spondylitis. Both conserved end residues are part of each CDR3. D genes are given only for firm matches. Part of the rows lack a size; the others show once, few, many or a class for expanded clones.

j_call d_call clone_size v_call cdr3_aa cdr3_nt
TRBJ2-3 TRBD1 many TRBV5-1 CASSTQGPSTDTQYF TGCGCCAGCAGCACACAGGGGCCCAGTACAGATACGCAGTATTTT
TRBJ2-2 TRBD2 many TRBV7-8 CASSTPLAGGPTGELFF TGTGCCAGCAGCACACCACTAGCGGGAGGGCCCACCGGGGAGCTGTTTTTT
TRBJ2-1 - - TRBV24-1 CATSDHLGLFNEQFF TGTGCCACCAGTGACCACCTAGGGTTATTCAATGAGCAGTTCTTC
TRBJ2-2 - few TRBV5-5 CASSRGSGAGGGELFF TGTGCCAGCAGCCGCGGTTCGGGAGCTGGTGGCGGGGAGCTGTTTTTT
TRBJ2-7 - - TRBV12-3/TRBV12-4 CASSFLGAYYEQYF TGTGCCAGCAGTTTCCTCGGGGCATACTACGAGCAGTACTTC
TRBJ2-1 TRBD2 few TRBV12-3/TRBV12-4 CASSLTSGRGEQFF TGTGCCAGCAGTCTGACTAGCGGGAGGGGCGAGCAGTTCTTC
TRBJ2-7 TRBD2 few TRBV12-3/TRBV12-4 CACSLHGSSGRAFLYEQYF TGTGCCTGCAGTTTGCACGGGAGTAGCGGGAGGGCCTTCCTCTACGAGCAGTACTTC
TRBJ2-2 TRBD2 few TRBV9 CASSLGGDYNTGELFF TGTGCCAGCAGCCTTGGAGGGGACTACAACACCGGGGAGCTGTTTTTT
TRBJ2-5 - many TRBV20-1 CSAREVPETQYF TGCAGTGCGAGAGAAGTTCCAGAGACCCAGTACTTC
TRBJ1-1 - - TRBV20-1 CSARGREAEAFF TGCAGTGCCCGGGGACGGGAGGCTGAAGCTTTCTTT
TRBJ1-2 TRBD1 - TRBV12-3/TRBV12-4 CASSSGQGARGYTF TGTGCCAGCAGTTCGGGACAGGGGGCGCGAGGCTACACCTTC
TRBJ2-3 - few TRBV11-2 CASSLGLSDTQYF TGTGCCAGCAGCTTAGGACTTTCAGATACGCAGTATTTT
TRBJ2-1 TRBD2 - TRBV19 CASSIPSGNNEQFF TGTGCCAGTAGTATCCCTAGCGGGAACAATGAGCAGTTCTTC